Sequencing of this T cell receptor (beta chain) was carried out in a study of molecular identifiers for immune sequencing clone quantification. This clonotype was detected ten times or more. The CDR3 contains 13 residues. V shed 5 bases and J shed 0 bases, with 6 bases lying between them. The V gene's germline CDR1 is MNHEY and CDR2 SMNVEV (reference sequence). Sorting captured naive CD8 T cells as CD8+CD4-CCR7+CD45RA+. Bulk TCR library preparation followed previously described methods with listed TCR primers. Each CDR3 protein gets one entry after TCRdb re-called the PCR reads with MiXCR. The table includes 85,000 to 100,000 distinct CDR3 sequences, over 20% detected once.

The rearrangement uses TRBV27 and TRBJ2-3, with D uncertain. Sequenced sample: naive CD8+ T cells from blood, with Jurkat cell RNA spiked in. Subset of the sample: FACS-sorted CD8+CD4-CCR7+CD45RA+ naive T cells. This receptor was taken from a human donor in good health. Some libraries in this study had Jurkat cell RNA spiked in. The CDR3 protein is CASSATSTDTQYF. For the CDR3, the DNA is TGTGCCAGCAGTGCCACTAGCACAGATACGCAGTATTTT.